The 13 T cell receptor beta chains presented below share a single source sample, sequenced in a study of cytomegalovirus exposure and HLA in healthy donors. Both 60 Vbeta primers and 13 Jbeta primers went into the PCR. Sequencing was performed with immunoSEQ multiplex PCR; in TCRdb, only in-frame clones are kept and a portion is missing. The top ten hold nearly 6% of the sample, which has about 220,000 clones, roughly 80% seen once. Sequenced: PBMCs. The receptors here all came from a man aged 35 to 55 in good health and CMV-seropositive.

This clone showed up just a few times. The chain couples TRBV6-1 to TRBJ2-1; a weak D match, TRBD1 (6 bases). Germline assignment: CDR1 MNHNS and CDR2 SASEGT. V was cut by 7 bases and J by 12 bases, with 19 bases left in between. The CDR3 has 13 residues. As DNA, the CDR3 is TGTGCCAGCACCCGGACAGTAACGGGGTGGCAGTTCTTC. Translated, it gives CASTRTVTGWQFF.

The chain uses TRBV18 and TRBJ1-5; 9 bases agree with TRBD1. This CDR3 comprises 14 residues. The V and J ends lost 3 bases and 6 bases, in that order; junction bases with no gene match: 3. Germline V gene sequence: CDR1 KGHSH, CDR2 LQKENI. CDR3 nucleotide sequence: TGTGCCAGCTCACCGGGGACAGGGAGTCAGCCCCAGCATTTT. It yields the protein CASSPGTGSQPQHF. The full variable domain, its missing parts supplied by reference TRBV18 and TRBJ1-5, is NAGVMQNPRHLVRRRGQEARLRCSPMKGHSHVYWYRQLPEEGLKFMVYLQKENIIDESGMPKERFSAEFPKEGPSILRIQQVVRGDSAAYFCASSPGTGSQPQHFGDGTRLSIL.

V gene TRBV5-4 combines with J gene TRBJ2-1, with 14 bases matching TRBD2. J gave up 10 bases and V 7 bases, and 4 bases lay outside the gene matches. The CDR3 runs 13 residues. Germline V gene lookup returns CDR1 SGHNT and CDR2 YYREEE (reference sequence). The CDR3 bases are TGTGCCAGCGAGACTAGCGGGAGGGGGGAGCAGTTCTTC. Its translation: CASETSGRGEQFF.

This chain uses TRBV5-1 with TRBJ1-4; D gene ambiguous. Trimming pared 2 bases from V and 0 bases from J, leaving 17 bases between. Germline V gene sequence: CDR1 SGHRS, CDR2 YFSETQ. CDR3 length: 18 amino acids. This CDR3 reads CASSFRGMGFATNEKLFF. The DNA of the CDR3 is TGCGCCAGCAGCTTCCGGGGAATGGGGTTTGCAACTAATGAAAAACTGTTTTTT.

The chain couples TRBV19 to TRBJ1-2; TRBD1 is a possible D gene (5 bases). This CDR3 contains 13 residues. Germline V gene sequence: CDR1 LNHDA, CDR2 SQIVND (reference sequence). The V and J ends lost 3 bases and 4 bases respectively, with 9 bases between them. The CDR3 spells CASSIADTYGYTF. As DNA, the CDR3 is TGTGCCAGTAGTATTGCGGACACCTATGGCTACACCTTC. The complete variable domain, with remaining parts taken from reference TRBV19 and TRBJ1-2, reads DGGITQSPKYLFRKEGQNVTLSCEQNLNHDAMYWYRQDPGQGLRLIYYSQIVNDFQKGDIAEGYSVSREKKESFPLTVTSAQKNPTAFYLCASSIADTYGYTFGSGTRLTVV.

In DNA, the CDR3 is TGCAGCGTTCTTCTACCCGAGCAGGGGGTAACCTACGAGCAGTACTTC. It translates to CSVLLPEQGVTYEQYF. The chain carries TRBV29-1 and TRBJ2-7, with 7 bases aligning to TRBD1. Germline lookup yields CDR1 SQVTM and CDR2 ANQGSEA. J lost 2 bases, V lost 5 bases, and 15 bases had no gene match. The CDR3 runs 16 residues.

Only one count was recorded for this clone. Germline is not matched at one junction end, which may reflect a read error. As DNA, the CDR3 is TGTGCCAGCAGCTTAGTAGACAGATATGGCTACCCCTTC. Its protein product is CASSLVDRYGYPF. The chain employs TRBV7-9 and TRBJ1-2; D might be TRBD1 (5 bases). Germline CDR1 and CDR2: SEHNR and FQNEAQ (reference sequence). The CDR3 covers 13 residues. Looking up the rest from reference TRBV7-9 and TRBJ1-2 gives the full variable domain: DTGVSQNPRHKITKRGQNVTFRCDPISEHNRLYWYRQTLGQGPEFLTYFQNEAQLEKSRLLSDRFSAERPKGSFSTLEIQRTEQGDSAMYLCASSLVDRYGYPFGSGTRLTVV.

The chain is built from TRBV14 and TRBJ2-1; D is perhaps TRBD1 (6 bases). V lost 0 bases to trimming and J lost 4 bases, with 16 bases between them. CDR1 and CDR2 (germline): SGHDN, FVKESK. The CDR3 covers 17 residues. Here the CDR3 reads CASSQENSGHTYNEQFF. In DNA form, the CDR3 reads TGTGCCAGCAGCCAAGAGAACTCGGGACACACTTACAATGAGCAGTTCTTC.

The V gene is TRBV10-3, the J gene TRBJ2-3; D is possibly TRBD1 (5 bases). V was shortened by 2 bases and J by 2 bases, with 11 bases between the two germline ends. The CDR3 sequence is 15 residues long. Germline CDR1 ENHRY, CDR2 SYGVKD. CDR3 sequence reads: CAISEAAGYTDTQYF. The DNA of the CDR3 is TGTGCCATCAGTGAGGCCGCAGGGTACACAGATACGCAGTATTTT.

The gene calls are TRBV19 and TRBJ1-2, with 7 nucleotides matching TRBD1. The CDR3 is 14 residues long. V was clipped by 8 bases and J by 8 bases; unmatched bases: 14. The V gene's germline CDR1 is LNHDA and CDR2 SQIVND (reference sequence). CDR3 in DNA: TGTGCCAGTGGGCTGACAGGGTTTGGGTCCGGCTACACCTTC. Its protein product is CASGLTGFGSGYTF.

The V call is TRBV19, the J call TRBJ2-1; no reliable D call. The germline V and J ends were trimmed by 5 bases and 5 bases, with 10 bases remaining between them. The CDR3 totals 13 residues. Germline values: CDR1 LNHDA, CDR2 SQIVND (reference sequence). The CDR3 protein is CASSPRGDNEQFF. CDR3 DNA: TGTGCCAGTAGTCCCCGCGGCGACAATGAGCAGTTCTTC.

This clone was seen a single time. The sample has other DNA sequences that encode this CDR3 too. The CDR3 bases are TGTGCCAGCTCACCAGGGCAGGGGGCCGGAGAGACCCAGTACTTC. It is translated as CASSPGQGAGETQYF. This chain links TRBV18 with TRBJ2-5; 8 bases line up with TRBD1. CDR3 size: 15 residues. The V and J ends lost 2 bases and 4 bases, in that order; junction bases with no gene match: 6. The germline V gene has CDR1 KGHSH and CDR2 LQKENI.

This clone occurred once. This chain uses TRBV4-1 with TRBJ1-2; D possibly corresponds to TRBD1 (5 bases). V was clipped by 0 bases and J by 3 bases, with 11 bases between them. Germline V lookup: CDR1 MGHRA, CDR2 YSYEKL. This CDR3 region has 15 residues. The CDR3 loop reads CASSQDLGDYYGYTF. CDR3 coding DNA: TGCGCCAGCAGCCAAGATCTAGGGGACTACTATGGCTACACCTTC.